The rows below give T cell receptor beta chains drawn from one sample of a study of beta chain features in type 1 diabetes. Measured with immunoSEQ multiplex PCR; TCRdb has only the in-frame clones, and not every one. Of approximately 41,000 clones in the sample, 66% were seen once. Input material: Tregs from blood. These receptors were collected from a young man with type 1 diabetes. Some clones in this sample may be carry-over from other donors' samples. Each CDR3 is given with its conserved first and last residue. D genes are given only for firm matches. The size field is filled for only some rows; it gives once, few, many or a size class.

-	TRBV4-3	TRBJ1-6	TRBD1	TGCGCCAGCAGCCAAGACTCGGGACAGTATAATTCACCCCTCCACTTT	CASSQDSGQYNSPLHF
few	TRBV5-4	TRBJ2-2	-	TGTGCCAGCAGCTTGTACAGGGACACCGGGGAGCTGTTTTTT	CASSLYRDTGELFF
-	TRBV2	TRBJ1-2	-	TGTGCCAGCAGTGATCAAGGACTTATGAAGTGCACCTTC	CASSDQGLMKCTF
-	TRBV5-1	TRBJ2-1	TRBD2	TGCGCCAGCAGCTTTGCCGGATGGACTAGCGGGGATCCAAATGAGCAGTTCTTC	CASSFAGWTSGDPNEQFF
-	TRBV6-1	TRBJ2-7	-	TGTGCCAGCAGTGAAGCGATCCAGACCTACGAGCAGTACTTC	CASSEAIQTYEQYF
-	TRBV18	TRBJ2-5	TRBD2	TGTGCCAGCTCCACCGGACTAGCGGTCGAGACCCAGTACTTC	CASSTGLAVETQYF
few	TRBV5-1	TRBJ2-1	TRBD2	TGCGCCAGCAGTTTCGAACTAGCGGGAGTCCCCAATGAGCAGTTCTTC	CASSFELAGVPNEQFF
-	TRBV28	TRBJ2-5	-	TGTGCCAGCAGTCTCCAGGGAGGCGAGACCCAGTACTTC	CASSLQGGETQYF
-	TRBV2	TRBJ2-1	TRBD2	TGTGCCAGCAGTCTTCGGGCTAGCGGGGGGGCCAGCGAGCAGTTCTTC	CASSLRASGGASEQFF
-	TRBV11-2	TRBJ2-1	TRBD2	TGTGCCAGCAGCTTGACTAGCGGGGCACGTGAGCAGTTCTTC	CASSLTSGAREQFF
-	TRBV7-9	TRBJ2-6	-	TGTGCCAGCAGCCCACTGGGCAGCTCTGGGGCCAACGTCCTGACTTTC	CASSPLGSSGANVLTF
-	TRBV7-2	TRBJ1-5	-	TGTGCCAGCAGCCCGGTCGCTATCGATCAGCCCCAGCATTTT	CASSPVAIDQPQHF
once	TRBV5-1	TRBJ1-5	-	TGCGCCAGCAGCCCGGAGCCGGGGAGGGGCAATCAGCCCCAGCATTTT	CASSPEPGRGNQPQHF
-	TRBV6-4	TRBJ2-3	TRBD1	TGTGCCAGCAGTGCAACAGGGGGTGTAACAGATACGCAGTATTTT	CASSATGGVTDTQYF
-	TRBV18	TRBJ2-1	TRBD2	TGTGCCAGCTCACCTCAACTAGCGGGGGGTAACAATGAGCAGTTCTTC	CASSPQLAGGNNEQFF
-	TRBV5-1	TRBJ2-3	-	TGCGCCAGCAGCTTGTCGGCAGATACGCAGTATTTT	CASSLSADTQYF
once	TRBV5-1	TRBJ2-1	-	TGCGCCAGCAGCTTAGCACTAGTTAAGGATGAGCAGTTCTTC	CASSLALVKDEQFF
-	TRBV7-9	TRBJ2-3	TRBD2	TGTGCCAGCAGCTTTTCCCCGGGGGGGCCTCCAGATACGCAGTATTTT	CASSFSPGGPPDTQYF
few	TRBV7-2	TRBJ1-2	-	TGTGCCAGCAGCTCGACGGGAAACTATGGCTACACCTTC	CASSSTGNYGYTF
-	TRBV29-1	TRBJ2-3	-	TGCAGCAGTGGCGGGGTTAGCACAGATACGCAGTATTTT	CSSGGVSTDTQYF
few	TRBV28	TRBJ2-6	-	TGTGCCAGCAGCTCTACAGGTGGGAAAAGCTCTGGGGCCAACGTCCTGACTTTC	CASSSTGGKSSGANVLTF
-	TRBV6-5	TRBJ1-1	-	TGTGCCAGCCTAGGATATTTCGAGGCTTTCTTT	CASLGYFEAFF
-	TRBV5-6	TRBJ1-3	-	TGTGCCAGCAGCTTGTGGTCGGGATGGGCTGGAAACACCATATATTTT	CASSLWSGWAGNTIYF
few	TRBV4-2	TRBJ2-1	-	TGTGCCAGCAGCCCCTACAGGGATAATGAGCAGTTCTTC	CASSPYRDNEQFF
once	TRBV2	TRBJ1-2	-	TGTGCCAGCAGGAAGGGGTCAGTCCTAGGAAGTGGCTACACCTTC	CASRKGSVLGSGYTF
-	TRBV9	TRBJ2-3	-	TGTGCCAGCAGCGTAGCCGGGACTGCCACAGATACGCAGTATTTT	CASSVAGTATDTQYF
-	TRBV4-2	TRBJ2-5	TRBD2	TGTGCCAGCAGCCCGGGGGGGGACCAAGAGACCCAGTACTTC	CASSPGGDQETQYF
-	TRBV18	TRBJ2-1	TRBD1	TGTGCCAGCTCACCTCGGACAGGGATATACAATGAGCAGTTCTTC	CASSPRTGIYNEQFF
-	TRBV7-9	TRBJ2-5	-	TGTGCCAGCAGCTTAGTTCGGGAGACCCAGTACTTC	CASSLVRETQYF
once	TRBV5-6	TRBJ1-4	TRBD1	TGTGCCAGCAGCCAGGGGGCAACTAATGAAAAACTGTTTTTT	CASSQGATNEKLFF
-	TRBV29-1	TRBJ1-5	-	TGCAGCGCCGTGGCGGGGACCGATCAGCCCCGGCATTTT	CSAVAGTDQPRHF
few	TRBV28	TRBJ1-6	TRBD1	TGTGCCAGCAGTTTAGCCCCCCCGGGACAGGGAGCCTCACCCCTCCACTTT	CASSLAPPGQGASPLHF
few	TRBV5-4	TRBJ2-5	TRBD2	TGTGCCAGCACCCCGGGGGGTCGGGAGACCCAGTACTTC	CASTPGGRETQYF
once	TRBV29-1	TRBJ2-5	-	TGCAGCGTTGGAGAAGAGACCCAGTACTTC	CSVGEETQYF
-	TRBV7-2	TRBJ1-6	TRBD1	TGTGCCAGCAGTCAGGGGGCGAATTCACCCCTCCACTTT	CASSQGANSPLHF
-	TRBV7-9	TRBJ2-1	-	TGTGCCAGCAGCCATTATGAGCAGTTCTTC	CASSHYEQFF
-	TRBV30	TRBJ2-3	-	TGTGCCTGGAGTGTACTTTCTCGGGTCCGGGGGATTACTACAGATACGCAGTATTTT	CAWSVLSRVRGITTDTQYF
-	TRBV5-1	TRBJ1-2	TRBD1	TGCGCCAGCAGCTCGGGACAGGCCTCCTCGGGGGGCTACACCTTC	CASSSGQASSGGYTF
-	TRBV7-9	TRBJ1-1	-	TGTGCCAGCAGCTTTCAGGGGTTGATGAACACTGAAGCTTTCTTT	CASSFQGLMNTEAFF
-	TRBV5-1	TRBJ2-1	TRBD1	TGCGCCAGCAGCTTGGAGGGGGCAAGGAATGAGCAGTTCTTC	CASSLEGARNEQFF
-	TRBV10-3	TRBJ1-2	TRBD1	TGTGCCATCAACGGCCAGGGGGTAGACTATGGCTACACCTTC	CAINGQGVDYGYTF
-	TRBV6-5	TRBJ1-3	-	TGTGCCAGCAGTTACCAGGCTGGAAACACCATATATTTT	CASSYQAGNTIYF
-	TRBV10-3	TRBJ1-1	-	TGTGCCATCAGTGAAACAGGGAGTCGGACTGAAGCTTTCTTT	CAISETGSRTEAFF
few	TRBV18	TRBJ1-1	-	TGTGCCAGCTCACCCCGGGGCAGGGGCCCGAACACTGAAGCTTTCTTT	CASSPRGRGPNTEAFF
-	TRBV6-5	TRBJ1-1	TRBD1	TGTGCCAGCAGTTCACAGGGGGCAGTCACTGAAGCTTTCTTT	CASSSQGAVTEAFF
-	TRBV29-1	TRBJ2-5	TRBD2	TGCAGCGTTGCGCTAGCGGCCCGGGAGACCCAGTACTTC	CSVALAARETQYF
-	TRBV4-2	TRBJ2-5	TRBD2	TGTGCCAGCAGCCAAGTGGCTAGCGGGGGGTATGATGGCGAGACCCAGTACTTC	CASSQVASGGYDGETQYF
few	TRBV2	TRBJ2-3	TRBD1	TGTGCCAGCAGTTTGGACAGGCCCGATGCGCAGTATTTT	CASSLDRPDAQYF
-	TRBV5-6	TRBJ2-5	TRBD1	TGTGCCAGCAGCCCCGCCGGGACAGGGAGGACCCAGTACTTC	CASSPAGTGRTQYF
once	TRBV7-9	TRBJ2-6	TRBD1	TGTGCCAGCAGCTCTGCTCCGGGACAGCGCTCTGGGGCCAACGTCCTGACTTTC	CASSSAPGQRSGANVLTF
-	TRBV21-1	TRBJ2-4	-	TGTGCCAGCGTCTTCGACGGGACAGGATTAGCCAAAAACATTCAGTACTTC	CASVFDGTGLAKNIQYF
-	TRBV5-1	TRBJ1-2	-	TGCGCCAGCAGCTTGGCAGACAGTGGCTACACCTTC	CASSLADSGYTF